This T cell receptor beta chain was sequenced for a study of identical twins (dated by TCRdb to 2016 to 2017). Broadly, across the study: To test whether fetal clonotypes persist, this study deep-sequenced TCR alpha and beta repertoires from monozygotic twins, from unrelated adults of various ages, and from cord blood. Replicate twin experiments were performed at different times using different library preparation protocols to rule out contamination.

Broad study findings and their caveats: Zero-insertion analyses could be partly confounded by invariant T cells such as MAIT and iNKT, although diverse VJ usage argued against such confounding for most clonotypes. Abundant cord blood beta clonotypes had fewer insertions, young adult naive repertoires showed a similar but weaker trend, and memory repertoires showed no such trend. Because the same donors could not be followed over many years, the conclusions relied on cross-sectional statistical analysis. In monozygotic twins, out-of-frame TCR alpha sharing was systematically underestimated by recombination models, although the models agreed with sharing between unrelated individuals. Excess twin sharing in beta out-of-frame sequences was weaker because fewer shared sequences lowered the signal-to-noise ratio. Compared with coincidental sharing between unrelated individuals, out-of-frame TCR alpha sequences shared between twins had an excess of sequences with low generation probability.

Library construction relied on 5' RACE. Sequencing took place on an Illumina HiSeq 2000. Template switching added a universal primer binding site, and the final cDNA carried a unique molecular identifier that allowed TCR cDNA molecules to be counted accurately. Specific primers in the conserved constant-segment region were used to synthesize first-strand cDNA for TCR alpha and beta chains. To control for contamination, every cDNA library carried two barcodes: a SMART-Mk sample barcode plus Illumina barcodes. TruSeq adapter sequences and Illumina sample barcodes were added in two successive PCR steps. The Illumina HiSeq platform was used with custom primers to sequence TCR alpha and beta cDNA libraries. As for the original processing: MiGEC was used to process raw reads and extract unique molecular identifiers, and MiXCR was used to find CDR3 positions. For each individual, recombination models were inferred using an EM algorithm with the repgenHMM and IGoR tools. The tcR package in R was used for shared clonotype analysis, with sharing normalized by the product of cloneset sizes. To study raw recombination free of thymic and clonal selection effects, out-of-frame nonproductive sequences were analyzed. TCRdb trimmed the raw reads at Q25, called clones with MiXCR and kept productive beta chains. CDR3 protein duplicates are merged, each entry listing the most common genes and DNA. TCRdb's processing, not the authors' own work, is the source of the V and J calls. This sample is represented by hundreds of thousands of distinct CDR3 sequences; around 6.6% of them were singletons. Of the sample, roughly 3.6% is held by the ten largest clones.

The CDR1 and CDR2 encoded by the germline V gene (reference sequence) are DFQATT and SNEGSKA. The CDR3 runs 14 amino acids, cysteine and phenylalanine included. The read is trimmed to its CDR3 DNA, 42 bases read in frame from base 1. For this chain, trimming is 5 bases at the V end and 2 bases at the J end, and the number of junction bases without a gene match is 3. Only healthy Caucasian donors were included. Three pairs of female monozygotic twins, all aged about 18 to 30 years, were included in the twin cohort. Miltenyi CD45RO+ enrichment and human naive T-cell isolation kits were used to isolate memory (CD45RO+) and naive T cells from PBMC. With respect to this clonotype: Its antigen is still unknown. One base away there is no much larger clone; base qualities are not given.

This sample was also put to use in a study of yellow fever vaccine responses in identical twins. As described in the second report: The T cell response to vaccination in identical twins was reported by the authors to appear partly convergent and partly personalized. The study precisely tracked vaccine-responding T cell clones in identical twins.

The receptor was derived from a woman aged 18-29 years in good health. The specimen sequenced was memory (CD45RO+) T cells sorted from blood. This specimen's cell subset or site label, per the study, means: CD45RO+ enriched T cells. The sequence joins TRBV20-1 to TRBJ2-3; TRBD1 agrees with 11 junctional bases. The DNA sequence is as follows: TGCAGTGCTCAGGACAGGGGGCCCACAGATACGCAGTATTTT. Translated, this is CSAQDRGPTDTQYF.